This TCR beta chain emerged from a study of CD8+ T cells in alopecia areata. Overall study findings and caveats: Scalp sequencing captures resident alphabeta T cells of normal skin too. Across lesional scalp, and particularly alopecia totalis/universalis, clonality surpassed that of normal scalp.

In its sample, this clone was seen a few times. Its specificity is not known. Extracted RNA was reverse transcribed, and the resulting cDNA served as sequencing template. Sequencing was performed with immunoSEQ multiplex PCR; in TCRdb, only in-frame clones are kept and a portion is missing. Of under 150,000 clones listed, 47% are singletons. This receptor was identified in a human donor with alopecia areata. Material: NKG2D-low CD8+ T cells sorted from blood.

The CDR3 nucleotides read TGTGCCAGTAGTATCTCGGCTGAAGCTTTCTTT. Its protein product is CASSISAEAFF. This rearrangement joins TRBV19 to TRBJ1-1; unclear D gene. CDR3 length: 11 amino acids. Looked up from germline, CDR1 is LNHDA and CDR2 is SQIVND (reference sequence). The V end lost 3 bases, the J end lost 6 bases, and 5 bases lay between the germline ends.